These 13 T cell receptor beta chains came from one sample sequenced in a study of T cells in localized non-small cell lung cancer. The table came from immunoSEQ multiplex PCR; TCRdb's copy has only in-frame clones and leaves some out. The sample contains tens of thousands of clones, roughly nine tenths of which appear only once. The source was peripheral blood, collected before any cancer treatment. These receptors all come from a woman aged 35 to 75 with stage I lung adenocarcinoma.

Written as DNA, the CDR3 is TGTGCCAGCCGAAACAACCCCTTGAAGCGGGGAGGGGAGGAGACCCAGTACTTC. It codes for CASRNNPLKRGGEETQYF. V and J are TRBV4-2 and TRBJ2-5, with 7 bases aligning to TRBD2. Germline V lookup: CDR1 LGHNA, CDR2 YNFKEQ. There are 18 residues in the CDR3. V was pared by 8 bases and J by 5 bases, with 23 bases of the junction left unmatched.

The chain employs TRBV2 and TRBJ2-3; a weak D match, TRBD2 (5 bases). CDR1 and CDR2 from the germline V gene are SNHLY and FYNNEI. This CDR3 is built from 15 residues. Between the trimmed V and J ends, which lost 6 bases and 3 bases, there was a span of 16 bases. CDR3 in amino acids: CASSSFGRVTDTQYF. In DNA form, the CDR3 reads TGTGCCAGCAGCTCGTTTGGGCGGGTTACAGATACGCAGTATTTT.

This chain links TRBV6-5 with TRBJ1-1; the D is unclear. Germline CDR1 is MNHEY and CDR2 is SVGAGI. The CDR3 extends over 15 amino acids. Trimming removed 0 bases from V and 1 base from J, with 9 bases in between. The CDR3 is CASSYSFGSNTEAFF. The CDR3 bases are TGTGCCAGCAGTTACTCGTTCGGGTCGAACACTGAAGCTTTCTTT.

This rearrangement joins TRBV7-2 to TRBJ2-3, with 7 positions matching TRBD2. V was pared by 10 bases and J by 2 bases, with 12 bases of the junction left unmatched. Germline loops: CDR1 SGHTA, CDR2 FQGNSA. CDR3 length: 15 amino acids. CDR3 bases: TGTGCCACCAGGAAAACTAGCGCATCCACAGATACGCAGTATTTT. Amino acid sequence: CATRKTSASTDTQYF.

V is TRBV5-4 and J is TRBJ2-3; tentatively, D is TRBD2 (5 bases). Germline V gives CDR1 SGHNT, CDR2 YYREEE (reference sequence). This CDR3 region has 14 residues. V lost 4 bases and J lost 1, with 10 bases in between. For the CDR3, the DNA is TGTGCCAGCAGCCTGGGAGCTGGCACAGATACGCAGTATTTT. Protein product: CASSLGAGTDTQYF.

This CDR3 reads CASTRRGLGTDTQYF. CDR3 coding DNA: TGTGCCAGCACCCGGCGGGGGCTGGGCACAGATACGCAGTATTTT. The V call is TRBV5-4, the J call TRBJ2-3, with D possibly TRBD2 on 7 matching bases. Germline V gene sequence: CDR1 SGHNT, CDR2 YYREEE (reference sequence). The V end lost 6 bases, the J end lost 1 base, and 15 bases lay between the germline ends. CDR3 length: 15 residues.

This chain uses TRBV5-4 with TRBJ2-7; D possibly corresponds to TRBD1 (5 bases). This CDR3 contains 13 residues. Deletions cut 2 bases from V and 7 bases from J, with 13 bases between. Germline assignment: CDR1 SGHNT and CDR2 YYREEE (reference sequence). As DNA, the CDR3 is TGTGCCAGCAGCTTTGTTCCCGCAGGGGAGCAGTACTTC. Encoded protein: CASSFVPAGEQYF.

The chain carries TRBV30 and TRBJ1-5; the match to TRBD1 covers 9 bases. CDR1 is GTSNPN, CDR2 SVGIG, per germline (reference sequence). Trimming cost V 2 bases and J 4 bases; bases outside gene matches: 6. CDR3 size: 15 residues. The CDR3 is CAWSRTGEGNQPQHF. As DNA, the CDR3 is TGTGCCTGGAGTAGGACAGGGGAGGGGAATCAGCCCCAGCATTTT.

CDR3 sequence reads: CASSLPSYEQYF. The CDR3 DNA reads TGCGCCAGCAGCTTGCCCTCCTACGAGCAGTACTTC. V usage is TRBV5-1 and J usage is TRBJ2-7, with no clear D. Deletions cut 1 base from V and 0 bases from J, with 2 bases between. Per the germline V gene, CDR1 is SGHRS and CDR2 is YFSETQ. The CDR3 is 12 amino acids.

This chain uses TRBV19 with TRBJ2-1; D might be TRBD2 (6 bases). The CDR3 totals 13 residues. Germline loops: CDR1 LNHDA, CDR2 SQIVND (reference sequence). V dropped 2 bases and J dropped 7 bases, with 9 bases sitting between them. The CDR3 nucleotides are TGTGCCAGTAGTATAACTAGCCTTAATGAGCAGTTCTTC. Translated: CASSITSLNEQFF.

The chain links TRBV15 to TRBJ1-5; D is perhaps TRBD1 (5 bases). The germline V gene encodes CDR1 LNHNV and CDR2 YYDKDF (reference sequence). V was pared by 6 bases and J by 6 bases, with 15 bases between. The CDR3 is made up of 14 amino acids. Written as DNA, the CDR3 is TGTGCCACCAGTGGGCAGGGTCGAGGTCAGCCCCAGCATTTT. Its protein is CATSGQGRGQPQHF.

Only one count was recorded for this clone. J is TRBJ2-3 and V is TRBV7-9, with D possibly TRBD1 on 5 matching bases. The CDR3 length is 17 residues. V lost 5 bases to trimming and J lost 6 bases, with 24 bases between them. Looked up from germline, CDR1 is SEHNR and CDR2 is FQNEAQ (reference sequence). The CDR3 bases are TGTGCCAGCAGCCGATACACCTCAAACCAGGGTTGGGATACGCAGTATTTT. This codes for CASSRYTSNQGWDTQYF.

This chain links TRBV6-5 with TRBJ2-7, with D possibly being TRBD1 or TRBD2 (5 bases each). The germline V gene encodes CDR1 MNHEY and CDR2 SVGAGI. This CDR3 region has 15 residues. V lost 6 bases, J lost 3 bases, and 18 bases lay in between. The CDR3 here is CASSRGRQGNYEQYF. The CDR3, as DNA: TGTGCCAGCAGCCGCGGGCGGCAGGGAAACTACGAGCAGTACTTC.